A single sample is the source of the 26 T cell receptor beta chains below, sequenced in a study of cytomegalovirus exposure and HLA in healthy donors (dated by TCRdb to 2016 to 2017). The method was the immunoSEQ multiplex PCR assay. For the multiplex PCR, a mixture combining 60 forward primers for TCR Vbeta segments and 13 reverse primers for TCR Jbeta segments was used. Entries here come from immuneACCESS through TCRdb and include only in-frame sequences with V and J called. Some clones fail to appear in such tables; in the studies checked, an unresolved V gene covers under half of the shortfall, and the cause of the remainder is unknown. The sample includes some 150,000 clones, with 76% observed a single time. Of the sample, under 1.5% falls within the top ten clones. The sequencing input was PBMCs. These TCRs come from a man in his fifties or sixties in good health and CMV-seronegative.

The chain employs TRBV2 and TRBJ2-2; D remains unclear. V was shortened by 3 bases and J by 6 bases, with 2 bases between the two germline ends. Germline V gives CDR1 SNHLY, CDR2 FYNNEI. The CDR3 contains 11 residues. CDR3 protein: CASSDAGELFF. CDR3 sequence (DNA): TGTGCCAGCAGTGACGCCGGGGAGCTGTTTTTT.

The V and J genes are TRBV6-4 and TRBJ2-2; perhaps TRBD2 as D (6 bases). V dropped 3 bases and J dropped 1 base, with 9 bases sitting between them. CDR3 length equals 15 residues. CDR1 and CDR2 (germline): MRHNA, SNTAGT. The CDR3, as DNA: TGTGCCAGCAGTGAACTAGCTGGGAACACCGGGGAGCTGTTTTTT. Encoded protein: CASSELAGNTGELFF.

In DNA, the CDR3 is TGTGCCAGCTCACAGACCCCGGGACGGGAGACTGAAGCTTTCTTT. Translation gives CASSQTPGRETEAFF. The rearrangement links TRBV18 to TRBJ1-1, with a possible D match to TRBD1 (5 bases). V was pared by 4 bases and J by 5 bases, with 17 bases between. This CDR3 is built from 15 residues. In germline, CDR1 is KGHSH, CDR2 LQKENI.

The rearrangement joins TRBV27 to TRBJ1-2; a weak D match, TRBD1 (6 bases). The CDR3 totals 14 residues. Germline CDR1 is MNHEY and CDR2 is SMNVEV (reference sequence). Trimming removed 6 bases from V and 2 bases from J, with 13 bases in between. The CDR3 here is CASRNLDRNYGYTF. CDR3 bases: TGTGCCAGCAGGAATCTGGACAGAAACTATGGCTACACCTTC.

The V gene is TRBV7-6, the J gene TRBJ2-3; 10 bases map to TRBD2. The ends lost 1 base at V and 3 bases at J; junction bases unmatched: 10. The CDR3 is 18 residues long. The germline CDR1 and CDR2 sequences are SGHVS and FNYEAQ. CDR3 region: CASSLEASGSHFTDTQYF. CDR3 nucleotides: TGTGCCAGCAGCTTAGAGGCTAGCGGGAGCCATTTTACAGATACGCAGTATTTT. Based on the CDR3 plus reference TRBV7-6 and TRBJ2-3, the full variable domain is GAGVSQSPRYKVTKRGQDVALRCDPISGHVSLYWYRQALGQGPEFLTYFNYEAQQDKSGLPNDRFSAERPEGSISTLTIQRTEQRDSAMYRCASSLEASGSHFTDTQYFGPGTRLTVL.

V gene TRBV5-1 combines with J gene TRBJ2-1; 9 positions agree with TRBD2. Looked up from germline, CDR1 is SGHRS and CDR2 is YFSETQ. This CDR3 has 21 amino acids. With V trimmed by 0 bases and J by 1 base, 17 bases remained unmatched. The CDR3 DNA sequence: TGCGCCAGCAGCTTGGCTCAGGGTGTTGGTAGCGGGAGTCGGTCCTACAATGAGCAGTTCTTC. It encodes CASSLAQGVGSGSRSYNEQFF.

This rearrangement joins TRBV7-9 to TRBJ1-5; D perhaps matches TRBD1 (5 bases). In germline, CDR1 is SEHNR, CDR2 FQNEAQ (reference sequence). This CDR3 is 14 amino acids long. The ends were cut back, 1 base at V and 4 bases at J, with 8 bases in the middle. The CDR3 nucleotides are TGTGCCAGCAGCTTAGAGGCAGGGAATCAGCCCCAGCATTTT. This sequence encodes CASSLEAGNQPQHF.

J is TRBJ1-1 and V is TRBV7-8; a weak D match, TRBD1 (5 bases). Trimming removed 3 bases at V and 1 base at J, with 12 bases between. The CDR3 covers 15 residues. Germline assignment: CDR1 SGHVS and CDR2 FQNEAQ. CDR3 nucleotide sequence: TGTGCCAGCAGCTTGAGGGGAGGGTCGAACACTGAAGCTTTCTTT. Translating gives CASSLRGGSNTEAFF.

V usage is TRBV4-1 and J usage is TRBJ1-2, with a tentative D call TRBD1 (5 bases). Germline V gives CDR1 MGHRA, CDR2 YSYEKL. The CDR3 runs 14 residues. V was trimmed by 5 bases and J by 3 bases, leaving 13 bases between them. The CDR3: CASSNIGTHYGYTF. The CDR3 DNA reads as TGCGCCAGCAGCAATATTGGGACTCACTATGGCTACACCTTC.

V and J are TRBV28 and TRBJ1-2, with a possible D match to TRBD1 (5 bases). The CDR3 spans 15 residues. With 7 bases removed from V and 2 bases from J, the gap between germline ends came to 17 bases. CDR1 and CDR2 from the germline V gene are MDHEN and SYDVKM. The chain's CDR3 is CASNNPPGGNYGYTF. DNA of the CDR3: TGTGCCAGCAACAACCCTCCGGGGGGGAACTATGGCTACACCTTC.

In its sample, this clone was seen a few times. This CDR3 reads CASSDAAGTSGNEQFF. Here the CDR3 DNA reads TGTGCCAGCAGTGACGCCGCCGGGACTAGCGGCAATGAGCAGTTCTTC. The rearrangement joins TRBV6-4 to TRBJ2-1, with 11 bases that match TRBD2. This CDR3 spans 16 amino acids. Germline-derived CDR1 and CDR2 are MRHNA and SNTAGT. Trimming at V came to 2 bases and at J to 6 bases, leaving 6 bases not matched to a gene.

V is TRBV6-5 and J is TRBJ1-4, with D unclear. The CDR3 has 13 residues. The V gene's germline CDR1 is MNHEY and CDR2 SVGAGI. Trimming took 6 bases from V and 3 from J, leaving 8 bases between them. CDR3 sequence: CASSRKPNEKLFF. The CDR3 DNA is TGTGCCAGCAGCAGGAAGCCTAATGAAAAACTGTTTTTT.

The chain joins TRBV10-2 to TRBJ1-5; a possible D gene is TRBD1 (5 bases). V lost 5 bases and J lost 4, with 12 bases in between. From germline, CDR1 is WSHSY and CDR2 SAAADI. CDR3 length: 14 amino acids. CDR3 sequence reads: CASSRVSGNQPQHF. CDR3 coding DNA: TGCGCCAGCAGTCGTGTTTCAGGGAATCAGCCCCAGCATTTT.

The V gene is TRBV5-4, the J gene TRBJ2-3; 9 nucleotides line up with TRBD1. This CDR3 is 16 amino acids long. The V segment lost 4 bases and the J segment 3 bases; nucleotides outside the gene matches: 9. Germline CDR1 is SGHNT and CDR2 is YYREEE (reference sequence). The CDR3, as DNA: TGTGCCAGCAGCCCGACAACCGGGACAGGGACAGATACGCAGTATTTT. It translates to CASSPTTGTGTDTQYF.

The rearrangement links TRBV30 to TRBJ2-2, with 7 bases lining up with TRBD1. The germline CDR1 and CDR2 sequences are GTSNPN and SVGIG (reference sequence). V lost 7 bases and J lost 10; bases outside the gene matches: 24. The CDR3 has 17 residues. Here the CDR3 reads CASPTWGRGLSAAELFF. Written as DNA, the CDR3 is TGTGCCTCACCCACCTGGGGCAGGGGGTTATCGGCGGCGGAGCTGTTTTTT.

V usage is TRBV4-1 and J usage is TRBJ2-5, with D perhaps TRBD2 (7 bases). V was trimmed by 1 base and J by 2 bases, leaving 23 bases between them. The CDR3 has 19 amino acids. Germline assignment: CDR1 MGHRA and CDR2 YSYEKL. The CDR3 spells CASSQAPTRGGGSQETQYF. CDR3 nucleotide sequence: TGCGCCAGCAGCCAAGCTCCCACGAGGGGAGGGGGGTCTCAAGAGACCCAGTACTTC.

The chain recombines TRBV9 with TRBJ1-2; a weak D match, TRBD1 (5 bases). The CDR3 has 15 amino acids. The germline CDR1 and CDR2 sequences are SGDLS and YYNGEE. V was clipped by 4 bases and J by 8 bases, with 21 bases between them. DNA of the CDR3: TGTGCCAGCAGCATATATACCGGGACCGGAGGGGGCTACACCTTC. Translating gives CASSIYTGTGGGYTF. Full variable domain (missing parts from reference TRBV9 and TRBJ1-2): DSGVTQTPKHLITATGQRVTLRCSPRSGDLSVYWYQQSLDQGLQFLIQYYNGEERAKGNILERFSAQQFPDLHSELNLSSLELGDSALYFCASSIYTGTGGGYTFGSGTRLTVV.

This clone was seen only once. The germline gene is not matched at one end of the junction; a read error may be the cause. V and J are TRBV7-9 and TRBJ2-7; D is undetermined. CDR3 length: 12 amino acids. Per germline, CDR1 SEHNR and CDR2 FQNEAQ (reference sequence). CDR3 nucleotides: TGTTCCAGCAGCTTACGGGTTTACGAGCAGTACTTC. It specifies CSSSLRVYEQYF.

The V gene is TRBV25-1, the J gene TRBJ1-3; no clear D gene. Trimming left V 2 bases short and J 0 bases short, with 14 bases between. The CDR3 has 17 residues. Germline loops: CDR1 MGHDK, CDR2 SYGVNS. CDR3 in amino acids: CASSEPPTDPSGNTIYF. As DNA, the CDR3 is TGTGCCAGCAGTGAACCTCCAACAGATCCCTCTGGAAACACCATATATTTT.

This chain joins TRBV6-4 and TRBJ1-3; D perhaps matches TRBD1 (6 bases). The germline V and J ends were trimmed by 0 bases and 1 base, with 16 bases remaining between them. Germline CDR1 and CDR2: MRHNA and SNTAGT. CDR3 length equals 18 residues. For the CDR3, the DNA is TGTGCCAGCAGTGACTCGGTTAGGGGACAAAGATCTGGAAACACCATATATTTT. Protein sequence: CASSDSVRGQRSGNTIYF.

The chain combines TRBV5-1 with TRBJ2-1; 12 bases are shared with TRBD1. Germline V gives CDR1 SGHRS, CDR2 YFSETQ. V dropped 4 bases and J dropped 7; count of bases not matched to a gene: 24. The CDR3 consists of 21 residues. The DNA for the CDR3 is TGCGCCAGCAGCGGCGGGACAGGGGGCTTTCTTCTAGCGGGTAAAGGGAATGAGCAGTTCTTC. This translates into CASSGGTGGFLLAGKGNEQFF.

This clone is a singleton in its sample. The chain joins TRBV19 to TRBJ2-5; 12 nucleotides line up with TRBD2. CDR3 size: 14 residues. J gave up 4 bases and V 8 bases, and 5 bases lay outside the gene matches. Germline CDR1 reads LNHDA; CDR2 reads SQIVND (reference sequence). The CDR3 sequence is CASSTSGSVETQYF. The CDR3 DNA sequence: TGTGCCAGTTCGACTAGCGGGAGCGTAGAGACCCAGTACTTC. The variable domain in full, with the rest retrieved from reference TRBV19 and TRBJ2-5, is DGGITQSPKYLFRKEGQNVTLSCEQNLNHDAMYWYRQDPGQGLRLIYYSQIVNDFQKGDIAEGYSVSREKKESFPLTVTSAQKNPTAFYLCASSTSGSVETQYFGPGTRLLVL.

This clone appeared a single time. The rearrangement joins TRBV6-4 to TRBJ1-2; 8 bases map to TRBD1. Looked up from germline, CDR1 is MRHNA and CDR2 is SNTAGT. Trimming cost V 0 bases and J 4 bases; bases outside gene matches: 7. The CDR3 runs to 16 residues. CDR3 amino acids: CASSDSKAGGGYGYTF. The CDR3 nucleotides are TGTGCCAGCAGTGACTCGAAGGCAGGGGGCGGCTATGGCTACACCTTC.

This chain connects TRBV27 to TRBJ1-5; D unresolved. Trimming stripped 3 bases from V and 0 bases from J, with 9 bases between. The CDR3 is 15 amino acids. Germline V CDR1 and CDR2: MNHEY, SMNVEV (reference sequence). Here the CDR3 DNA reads TGTGCCAGCAGTTTCCCCGACTATAGCAATCAGCCCCAGCATTTT. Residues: CASSFPDYSNQPQHF.

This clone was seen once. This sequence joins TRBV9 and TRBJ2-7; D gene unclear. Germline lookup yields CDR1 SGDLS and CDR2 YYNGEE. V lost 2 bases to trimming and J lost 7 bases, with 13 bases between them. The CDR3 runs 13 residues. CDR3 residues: CASSVFELSEQYF. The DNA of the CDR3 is TGTGCCAGCAGCGTCTTTGAGCTTTCTGAGCAGTACTTC.

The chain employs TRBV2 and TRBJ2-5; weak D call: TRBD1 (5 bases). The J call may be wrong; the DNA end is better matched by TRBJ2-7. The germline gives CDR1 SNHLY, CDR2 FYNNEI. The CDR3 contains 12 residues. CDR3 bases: TGTGCCAGCAGAGGGGATTCCTACGAGCAGTACTTC. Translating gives CASRGDSYEQYF.